This T cell receptor beta chain came from a study of T cell repertoires in cytomegalovirus infection. The overall study: In the study, CMV epitopes included recently identified HLA-C-restricted and well-studied HLA-B-restricted ones. CMV infection together with matching HLA type was indicated by public TCR beta signatures.

TCRdb ran MiXCR on the reads and lists one entry per CDR3 protein. The sample lists more than 30,000 distinct CDR3 sequences; about 48% were seen once. Findings of the study overall: CMV carriers having the relevant HLA were flagged by cumulative public TCR beta family frequency. What dominated the ex vivo response were HLA-C-restricted CMV-specific TCR beta clonotypes.

This clonotype was counted between two and nine times. The antigen remains unidentified. The CDR3 contains 13 residues. The germline gives CDR1 SGHTA, CDR2 FQGNSA. V lost 2 bases, J lost 12 bases, and 17 bases lay in between. The chain has TRBV7-2 and TRBJ2-7; D not resolved. The TCR was taken from a human donor in good health (CMV status not recorded). Some clones in this sample may be carry-over from other donors' samples. Material: CD8+ T cells from cultured PBMCs, obtained from culture after CMV antigen stimulation. Here the CDR3 reads CASSLSASDRPYF. The CDR3 nucleotides read TGTGCCAGCAGCTTAAGTGCCAGTGATAGACCGTACTTC.